One sample yielded the 10 T cell receptor beta chains listed below, sequenced in a study of blood T cell repertoires in COVID-19. Data came from immunoSEQ multiplex PCR; TCRdb stores just in-frame clones and leaves some out. The sample holds around 200,000 clones; around nine tenths are singletons and the top ten take 2.5% to 3%. Input material: peripheral blood. The receptors here all came from a man aged 40-50 years with active or convalescent COVID-19.

The chain uses TRBV27 and TRBJ1-6; possible D gene TRBD1, 6 bases. Trimming removed 3 bases from V and 6 bases from J, with 15 bases in between. CDR1 and CDR2 from the germline V gene are MNHEY and SMNVEV (reference sequence). The CDR3 length is 16 residues. The CDR3 spells CASSFVPGQLNSPLHF. The CDR3 DNA is TGTGCCAGCAGTTTTGTCCCAGGACAGCTTAATTCACCCCTCCACTTT.

The chain joins TRBV3-1 (or the pseudogene TRBV3-2) to TRBJ1-1; maybe TRBD1 (5 bases). V was pared by 1 base and J by 1 base, with 10 bases between. CDR3 length: 15 amino acids. CDR1 LGHDT and CDR2 YNNKEL come from the germline V gene (reference sequence). CDR3 region: CASSQGQTPNTEAFF. DNA of the CDR3: TGTGCCAGCAGCCAAGGACAGACCCCGAACACTGAAGCTTTCTTT.

Only a few counts were recorded for this clone. The chain employs TRBV5-4 and TRBJ2-2, with TRBD2 matching over 8 bases. V shed 4 bases, J shed 6 bases, and the junction held 11 bases outside the gene matches. In germline, CDR1 is SGHNT, CDR2 YYREEE (reference sequence). This CDR3 has 16 residues. The DNA for the CDR3 is TGTGCCAGCAGCCATCCGGGAGGGGAGTTCGCCGGGGAGCTGTTTTTT. Translated: CASSHPGGEFAGELFF.

CDR3 in DNA: TGTGCCATCAGTGGGACAGGGGATCAGCCCCAGCATTTT. This translates into CAISGTGDQPQHF. J is TRBJ1-5 and V is TRBV10-3; 9 bases agree with TRBD1. The CDR3 length is 13 residues. Trimming cost V 4 bases and J 5 bases; bases outside gene matches: 0. Germline V lookup: CDR1 ENHRY, CDR2 SYGVKD.

This clone was counted once. The gene calls are TRBV6-5 and TRBJ1-6, with 8 bases lining up with TRBD1. CDR3 length: 13 amino acids. The germline gives CDR1 MNHEY, CDR2 SVGAGI. V shed 5 bases and J 7 bases; nucleotides not matched to a gene: 1. The DNA of the CDR3 is TGTGCCAGCAGTCGGACAGGGAATTCACCCCTCCACTTT. Encoded protein: CASSRTGNSPLHF.

V and J are TRBV6-5 and TRBJ1-1, with D perhaps matching TRBD1 (5 bases). The germline V gene encodes CDR1 MNHEY and CDR2 SVGAGI. The CDR3 loop spans 14 amino acids. V was clipped by 7 bases and J by 1 base, with 13 bases between them. CDR3 in amino acids: CASTGSGGNTEAFF. The CDR3 DNA reads as TGTGCCAGCACGGGATCGGGGGGGAACACTGAAGCTTTCTTT.

The rearrangement joins TRBV10-3 to TRBJ1-4, with D tentatively TRBD1 (5 bases). With 3 bases removed from V and 4 bases from J, the gap between germline ends came to 15 bases. Germline V gives CDR1 ENHRY, CDR2 SYGVKD. This CDR3 is built from 16 residues. The CDR3 protein is CAISDTRAEINEKLFF. Written as DNA, the CDR3 is TGTGCCATCAGTGATACCAGGGCTGAGATTAATGAAAAACTGTTTTTT.

The chain employs TRBV4-2 and TRBJ1-4; D not resolved. V was pared by 0 bases and J by 7 bases, with 21 bases between. Germline CDR1 LGHNA, CDR2 YNFKEQ. The CDR3 loop spans 18 amino acids. Here the CDR3 DNA reads TGTGCCAGCAGCCAAGATTTCGCGTCGGGGAGCTTTGGTGAAAAACTGTTTTTT. Protein: CASSQDFASGSFGEKLFF.

This clone was observed a single time. The genes are TRBV5-1 and TRBJ2-7; possible D gene TRBD2, 5 bases. The V and J ends lost 0 bases and 0 bases respectively, with 13 bases between them. Germline loops: CDR1 SGHRS, CDR2 YFSETQ. The CDR3 totals 16 residues. The CDR3 spells CASSLAGGRSSYEQYF. The CDR3 DNA reads TGCGCCAGCAGCTTGGCCGGAGGCAGGAGCTCCTACGAGCAGTACTTC.

J is TRBJ2-1 and V is TRBV7-3, with 10 bases identical to TRBD2. The J segment lost 3 bases and the V segment lost 4 bases, leaving 3 bases of the junction unmatched. The CDR3 spans 15 residues. Germline V gene sequence: CDR1 SGHTA, CDR2 FQGTGA. CDR3 nucleotide sequence: TGTGCCAGCAGCTCCAGCGGGGGGGTCTACAATGAGCAGTTCTTC. As protein: CASSSSGGVYNEQFF.